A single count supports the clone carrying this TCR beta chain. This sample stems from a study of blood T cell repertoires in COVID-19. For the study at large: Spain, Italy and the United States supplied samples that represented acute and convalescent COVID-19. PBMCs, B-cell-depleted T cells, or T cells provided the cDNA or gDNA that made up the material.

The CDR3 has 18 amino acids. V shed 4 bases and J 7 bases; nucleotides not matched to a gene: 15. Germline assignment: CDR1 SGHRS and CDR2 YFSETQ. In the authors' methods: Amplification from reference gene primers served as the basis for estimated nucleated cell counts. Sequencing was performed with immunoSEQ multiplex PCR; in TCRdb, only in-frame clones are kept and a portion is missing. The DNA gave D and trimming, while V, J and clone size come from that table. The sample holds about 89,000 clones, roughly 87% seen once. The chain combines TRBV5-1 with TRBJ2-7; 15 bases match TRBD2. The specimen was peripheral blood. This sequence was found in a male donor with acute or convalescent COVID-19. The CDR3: CASSRRTSGGAPLGEQYF. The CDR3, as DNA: TGCGCCAGCAGCCGAAGGACTAGCGGGGGGGCCCCGCTTGGAGAGCAGTACTTC.